The T cell receptor beta chain described here comes from a study of T cells after yellow fever vaccination. Study summary: Those fractions that held only low numbers of cells were prepared using the SMART-Seq v4 Ultra Low Input RNA kit.

Overall study results and limits: Post-booster repertoires again held most primary-vaccination clones (around 95% CD4, roughly 88% CD8).

V lost 0 bases to trimming and J lost 6 bases, with 11 bases between them. This CDR3 region has 15 residues. Germline loops: CDR1 LNHNV, CDR2 YYDKDF (reference sequence). The table lists this clonotype with many counts. TCRdb redid the calling of the 5' RACE reads with MiXCR, one entry per CDR3 protein. Seen here are about 32,000 distinct CDR3 sequences, roughly a tenth observed once, and the top ten hold around 10%. The chain recombines TRBV15 with TRBJ2-2; D ambiguous. The origin of this receptor is a young man who received the YFV17D yellow fever vaccine. This material consisted of PBMCs, either bulk or a sorted T-cell subset (CD4+, CD8+, memory, or dextramer-sorted; not recorded which), taken more than 14 days after the first yellow fever vaccination. The CDR3 DNA follows: TGTGCCACCAGCAGAGATTCCGTCCGGTCCGGGGAGCTGTTTTTT. This encodes CATSRDSVRSGELFF.